The source of this T cell receptor (beta chain) is a study of T-cell memory formation after mild COVID-19. MiXCR was run by TCRdb on the 5' RACE reads, yielding one entry per CDR3 protein. This table holds 120,000 to 150,000 distinct CDR3 sequences, roughly 6.3% found once. Ten or more counts support this clonotype. The antigen is unknown. The V gene lost 1 base and the J gene lost 10 bases, with 11 bases spanning the gap. CDR1 is SGHVS, CDR2 FQNEAQ, per germline. The CDR3 spans 13 residues. The study's findings and limits: Researchers report contracting CD4+ clones mostly in CM and EM, with CD8+ clones in EMRA.

The sequencing sample was made of PBMCs or a T cell subset sorted from them (not recorded which). This TCR derives from an adult woman who had mild COVID-19 (a few samples of this study predate the infection). Cell type and time point are not known. The rearrangement uses TRBV7-8 and TRBJ2-1, with a possible D match to TRBD1 (6 bases). CDR3: CASSLDRASEQFF. CDR3 nucleotides: TGTGCCAGCAGCTTAGACAGGGCCAGCGAGCAGTTCTTC.